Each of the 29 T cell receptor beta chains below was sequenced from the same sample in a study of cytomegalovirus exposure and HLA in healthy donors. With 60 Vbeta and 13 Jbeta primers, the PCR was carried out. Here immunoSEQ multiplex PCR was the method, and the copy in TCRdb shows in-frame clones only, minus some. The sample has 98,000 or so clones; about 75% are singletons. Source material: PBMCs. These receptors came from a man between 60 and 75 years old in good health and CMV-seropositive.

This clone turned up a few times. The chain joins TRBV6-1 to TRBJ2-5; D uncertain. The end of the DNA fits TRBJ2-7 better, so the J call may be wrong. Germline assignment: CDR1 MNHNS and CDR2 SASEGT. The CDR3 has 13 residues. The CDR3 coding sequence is TGTGCCAGCAGTCCGAGCTTTAACTACGAGCAGTACTTC. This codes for CASSPSFNYEQYF.

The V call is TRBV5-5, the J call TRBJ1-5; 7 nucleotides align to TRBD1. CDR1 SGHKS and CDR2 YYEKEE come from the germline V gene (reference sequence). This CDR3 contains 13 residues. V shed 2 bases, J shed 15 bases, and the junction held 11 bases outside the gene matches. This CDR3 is CASSFGTGVVGHF. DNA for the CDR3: TGTGCCAGCAGCTTTGGTACAGGGGTAGTAGGGCATTTT.

CDR3 sequence reads: CASSENWGQPQHF. CDR3 coding DNA: TGTGCCAGCAGTGAGAACTGGGGCCAGCCCCAGCATTTT. This chain links TRBV2 with TRBJ1-5; D is possibly TRBD1 (5 bases). Germline V lookup: CDR1 SNHLY, CDR2 FYNNEI. Trimming took 3 bases from V and 7 from J, leaving 10 bases between them. The CDR3 runs 13 residues.

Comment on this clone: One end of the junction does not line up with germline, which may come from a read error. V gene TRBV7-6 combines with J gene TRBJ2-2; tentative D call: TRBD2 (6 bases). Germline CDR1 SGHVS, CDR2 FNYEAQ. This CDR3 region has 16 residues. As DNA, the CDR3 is TGTGCCAGCAGCTTATACGCCAGACAAAGTTCCGGGGGGCTGTTTTTT. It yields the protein CASSLYARQSSGGLFF.

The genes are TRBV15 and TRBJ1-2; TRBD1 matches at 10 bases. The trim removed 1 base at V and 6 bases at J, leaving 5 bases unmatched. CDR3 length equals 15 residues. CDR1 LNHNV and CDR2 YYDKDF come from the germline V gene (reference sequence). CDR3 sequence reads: CATSRGDRGGDGYTF. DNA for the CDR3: TGTGCCACCAGCAGAGGGGACAGGGGAGGAGATGGCTACACCTTC. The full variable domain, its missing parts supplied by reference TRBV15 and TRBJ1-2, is DAMVIQNPRYQVTQFGKPVTLSCSQTLNHNVMYWYQQKSSQAPKLLFHYYDKDFNNEADTPDNFQSRRPNTSFCFLDIRSPGLGDTAMYLCATSRGDRGGDGYTFGSGTRLTVV.

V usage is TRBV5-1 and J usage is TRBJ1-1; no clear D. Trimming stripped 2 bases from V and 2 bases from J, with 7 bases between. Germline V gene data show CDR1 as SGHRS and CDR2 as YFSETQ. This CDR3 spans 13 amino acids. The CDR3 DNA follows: TGCGCCAGCAGCTTTATCCCCAACACTGAAGCTTTCTTT. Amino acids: CASSFIPNTEAFF.

This CDR3 is CASSLALIAGNYEQYF. CDR3 bases: TGTGCCAGCAGCTTGGCCCTAATAGCGGGGAACTACGAGCAGTACTTC. The J gene is TRBJ2-7, the V gene TRBV5-6; 8 positions match TRBD2. The CDR3 is made up of 16 amino acids. The V gene end was trimmed by 0 bases and the J gene end by 3 bases; junction bases not matched to a gene: 8. CDR1 and CDR2 from the germline V gene are SGHDT and YYEEEE.

This CDR3 reads CASSFQGGNEQFF. Here the CDR3 DNA reads TGCGCCAGCAGCTTTCAAGGCGGGAATGAGCAGTTCTTC. The chain joins TRBV5-1 to TRBJ2-1, with D possibly matching TRBD2 (5 bases). V lost 2 bases and J lost 7, with 10 bases in between. The CDR3 runs 13 residues. CDR1 and CDR2 from the germline V gene are SGHRS and YFSETQ.

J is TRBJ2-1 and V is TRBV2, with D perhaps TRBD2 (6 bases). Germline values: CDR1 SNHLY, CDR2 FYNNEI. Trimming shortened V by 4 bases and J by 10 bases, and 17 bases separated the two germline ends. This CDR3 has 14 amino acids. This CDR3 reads CASSVMGGVNEQFF. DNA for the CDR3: TGTGCCAGCAGTGTGATGGGGGGTGTCAACGAGCAGTTCTTC. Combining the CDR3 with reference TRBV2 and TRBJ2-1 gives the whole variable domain EPEVTQTPSHQVTQMGQEVILRCVPISNHLYFYWYRQILGQKVEFLVSFYNNEISEKSEIFDDQFSVERPDGSNFTLKIRSTKLEDSAMYFCASSVMGGVNEQFFGPGTRLTVL.

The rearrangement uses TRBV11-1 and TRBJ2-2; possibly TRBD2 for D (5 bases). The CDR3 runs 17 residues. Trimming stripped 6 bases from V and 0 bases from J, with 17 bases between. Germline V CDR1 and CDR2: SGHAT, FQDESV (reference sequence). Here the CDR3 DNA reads TGTGCCAGCAGTCGGGCGCTAGGGCGGGCGAACACCGGGGAGCTGTTTTTT. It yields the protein CASSRALGRANTGELFF.

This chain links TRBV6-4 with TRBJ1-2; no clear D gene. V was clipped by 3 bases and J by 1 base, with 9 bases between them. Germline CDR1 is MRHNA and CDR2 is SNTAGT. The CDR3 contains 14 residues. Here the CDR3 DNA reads TGTGCCAGCAGTGAGGGTGGAGATAACTATGGCTACACCTTC. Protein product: CASSEGGDNYGYTF.

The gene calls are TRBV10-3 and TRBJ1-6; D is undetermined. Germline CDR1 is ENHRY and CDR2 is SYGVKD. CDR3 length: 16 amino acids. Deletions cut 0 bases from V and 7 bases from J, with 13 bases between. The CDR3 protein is CAISESTGYSNSPLHF. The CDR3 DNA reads TGTGCCATCAGTGAGTCGACGGGGTATTCAAATTCACCCCTCCACTTT.

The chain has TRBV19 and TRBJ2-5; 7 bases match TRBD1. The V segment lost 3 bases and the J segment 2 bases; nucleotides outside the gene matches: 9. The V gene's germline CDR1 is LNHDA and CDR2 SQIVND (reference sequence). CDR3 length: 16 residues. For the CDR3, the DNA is TGTGCCAGTAGTATGGTGACAGGGTCCCCACAAGAGACCCAGTACTTC. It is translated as CASSMVTGSPQETQYF.

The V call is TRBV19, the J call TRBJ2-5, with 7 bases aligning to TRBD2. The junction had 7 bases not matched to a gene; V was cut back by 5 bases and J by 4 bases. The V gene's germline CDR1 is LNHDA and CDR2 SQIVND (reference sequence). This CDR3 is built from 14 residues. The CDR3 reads CASSDSRGRETQYF. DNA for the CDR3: TGTGCCAGTAGTGACTCGCGGGGGAGAGAGACCCAGTACTTC.

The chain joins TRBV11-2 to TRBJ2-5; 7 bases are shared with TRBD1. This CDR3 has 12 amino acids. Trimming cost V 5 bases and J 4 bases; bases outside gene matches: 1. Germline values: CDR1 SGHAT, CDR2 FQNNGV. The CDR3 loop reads CASSAGGETQYF. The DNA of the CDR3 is TGTGCCAGCAGCGCAGGGGGAGAGACCCAGTACTTC.

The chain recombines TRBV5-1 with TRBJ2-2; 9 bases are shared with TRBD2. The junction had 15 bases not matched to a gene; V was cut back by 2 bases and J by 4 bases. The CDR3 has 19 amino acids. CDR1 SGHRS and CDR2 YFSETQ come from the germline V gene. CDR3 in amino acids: CASSLKGSGGSLGTGELFF. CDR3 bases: TGCGCCAGCAGCTTAAAGGGTAGCGGGGGTTCCCTGGGCACCGGGGAGCTGTTTTTT.

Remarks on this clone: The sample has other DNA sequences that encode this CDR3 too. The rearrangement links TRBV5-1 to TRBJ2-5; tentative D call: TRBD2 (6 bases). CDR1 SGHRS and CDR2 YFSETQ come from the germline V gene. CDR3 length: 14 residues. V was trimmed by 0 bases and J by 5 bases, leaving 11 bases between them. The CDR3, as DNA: TGCGCCAGCAGCTTGGGGAGGGGCAGGGAGACCCAGTACTTC. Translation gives CASSLGRGRETQYF.

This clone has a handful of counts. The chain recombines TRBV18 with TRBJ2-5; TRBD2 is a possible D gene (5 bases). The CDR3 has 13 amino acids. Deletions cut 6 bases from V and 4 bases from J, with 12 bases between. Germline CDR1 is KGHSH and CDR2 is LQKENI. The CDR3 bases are TGTGCCAGCTCCCCCCGGGGAATAGAGACCCAGTACTTC. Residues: CASSPRGIETQYF.

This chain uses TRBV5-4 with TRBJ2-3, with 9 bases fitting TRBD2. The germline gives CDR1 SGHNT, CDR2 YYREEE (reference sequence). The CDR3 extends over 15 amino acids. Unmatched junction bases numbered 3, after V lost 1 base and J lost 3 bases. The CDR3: CASSLRSGGTDTQYF. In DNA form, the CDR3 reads TGTGCCAGCAGCTTGCGGAGCGGGGGGACAGATACGCAGTATTTT.

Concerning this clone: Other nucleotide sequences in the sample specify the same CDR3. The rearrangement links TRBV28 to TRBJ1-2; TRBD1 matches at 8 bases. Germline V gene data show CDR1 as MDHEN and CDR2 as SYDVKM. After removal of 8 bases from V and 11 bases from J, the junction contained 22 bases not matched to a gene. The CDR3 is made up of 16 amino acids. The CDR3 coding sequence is TGTGCCAGCGAAAACCCTCAAGGACAGGGAGGTATGGGATACACCTTC. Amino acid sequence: CASENPQGQGGMGYTF.

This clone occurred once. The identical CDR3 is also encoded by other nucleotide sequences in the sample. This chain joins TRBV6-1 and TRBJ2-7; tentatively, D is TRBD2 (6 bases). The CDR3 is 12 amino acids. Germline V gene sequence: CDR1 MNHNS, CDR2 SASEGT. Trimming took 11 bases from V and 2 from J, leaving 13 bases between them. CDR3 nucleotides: TGTGCCTCTGCGGGGAGCGCCTACGAGCAGTACTTC. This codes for CASAGSAYEQYF.

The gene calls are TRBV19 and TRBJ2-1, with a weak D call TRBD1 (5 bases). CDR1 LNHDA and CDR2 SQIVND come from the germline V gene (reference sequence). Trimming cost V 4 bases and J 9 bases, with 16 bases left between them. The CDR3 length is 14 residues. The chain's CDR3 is CASSKSPREGEQFF. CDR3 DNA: TGTGCCAGTAGTAAGAGCCCCAGGGAAGGTGAGCAGTTCTTC.

The CDR3 DNA reads TGTGCCAGCTCACCCGCAGGGACCTACGAGCAGTACTTC. Its translation is CASSPAGTYEQYF. The rearrangement uses TRBV18 and TRBJ2-7, with D perhaps TRBD1 (5 bases). Germline V lookup: CDR1 KGHSH, CDR2 LQKENI. The CDR3 sequence is 13 residues long. The germline V and J ends were trimmed by 3 bases and 2 bases, with 8 bases remaining between them.

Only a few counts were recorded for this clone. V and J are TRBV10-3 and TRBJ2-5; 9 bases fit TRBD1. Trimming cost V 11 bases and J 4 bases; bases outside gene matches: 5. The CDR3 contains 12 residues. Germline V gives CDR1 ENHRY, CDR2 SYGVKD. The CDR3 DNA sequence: TGTGCCTCTCGGACAGGGGCAGAGACCCAGTACTTC. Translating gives CASRTGAETQYF.

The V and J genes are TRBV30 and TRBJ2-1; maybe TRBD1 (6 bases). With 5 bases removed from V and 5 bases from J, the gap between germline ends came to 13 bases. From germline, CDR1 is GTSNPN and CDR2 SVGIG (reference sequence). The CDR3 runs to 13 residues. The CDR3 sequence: CAWLRDTNNEQFF. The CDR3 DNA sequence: TGTGCCTGGCTGAGGGACACTAACAATGAGCAGTTCTTC.

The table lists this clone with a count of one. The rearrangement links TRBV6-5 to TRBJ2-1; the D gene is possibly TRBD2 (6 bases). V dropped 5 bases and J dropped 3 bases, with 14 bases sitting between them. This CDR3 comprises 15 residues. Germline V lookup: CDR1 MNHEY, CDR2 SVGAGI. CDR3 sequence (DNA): TGTGCCAGCAGTCCACGGCGGGGAGACTACAATGAGCAGTTCTTC. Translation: CASSPRRGDYNEQFF.

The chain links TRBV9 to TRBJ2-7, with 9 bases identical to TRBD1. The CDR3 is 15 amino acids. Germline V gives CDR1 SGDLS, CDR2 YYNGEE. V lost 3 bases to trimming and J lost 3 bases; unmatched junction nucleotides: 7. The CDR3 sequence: CASSAAGTGSYEQYF. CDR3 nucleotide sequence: TGTGCCAGCAGCGCCGCCGGGACAGGGAGCTACGAGCAGTACTTC.

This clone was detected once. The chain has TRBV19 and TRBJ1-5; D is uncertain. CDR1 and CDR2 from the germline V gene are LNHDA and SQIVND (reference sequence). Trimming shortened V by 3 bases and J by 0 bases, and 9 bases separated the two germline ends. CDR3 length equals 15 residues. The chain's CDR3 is CASSITVNSNQPQHF. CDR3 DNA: TGTGCCAGTAGTATTACAGTAAATAGCAATCAGCCCCAGCATTTT.

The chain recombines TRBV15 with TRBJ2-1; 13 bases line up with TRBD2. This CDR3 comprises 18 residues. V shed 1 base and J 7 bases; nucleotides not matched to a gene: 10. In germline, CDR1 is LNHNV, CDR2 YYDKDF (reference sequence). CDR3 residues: CATSRGRPGLAGRNEQFF. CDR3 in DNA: TGTGCCACCAGCAGAGGCCGGCCGGGACTAGCGGGGAGGAATGAGCAGTTCTTC.